This T cell receptor beta chain was identified during a study of CD8 T cells in Susac syndrome. As for the study in general: There were five or six sequenced Susac syndrome patients with active disease and roughly 8 in remission. General study findings and limits: CD4+ T cell repertoires in Susac syndrome lacked clonal expansion.

A word on this clonotype: Its antigen remains unidentified.

Trimming took off 1 base at V and 3 bases at J, with 6 bases between the two ends. This CDR3 spans 13 amino acids. Germline V gene lookup returns CDR1 SGHDT and CDR2 YYEEEE. With random hexamers, roughly 0.45 to 1 ug RNA was reverse transcribed. MiXCR was run by TCRdb on the immunoSEQ multiplex PCR reads, yielding one entry per CDR3 protein. This table holds 160,000 or so distinct CDR3 sequences, about 95% found once. Negative isolation was used for CD8+ and CD4+ T cells and FACS enrichment for TEMRA cells. Sequencing was done on a sample of CD4+ T cells from PBMCs. This clonotype was sampled from a human donor with Susac syndrome. The V and J genes are TRBV5-6 and TRBJ2-3; D gene unclear. The CDR3 region has the DNA TGTGCCAGCAGCTTGCACAGTACAGATACGCAGTATTTT. It translates to CASSLHSTDTQYF. The full variable domain, rest sourced from reference TRBV5-6 and TRBJ2-3, is DAGVTQSPTHLIKTRGQQVTLRCSPKSGHDTVSWYQQALGQGPQFIFQYYEEEERQRGNFPDRFSGHQFPNYSSELNVNALLLGDSALYLCASSLHSTDTQYFGPGTRLTVL.